A selection of T cell receptor beta chains follows, all from one sample in a study of blood T cells in healthy people across ages. TCRdb itself ran the 5' RACE reads through MiXCR, one entry per CDR3 protein. The sample carries about 1.8 million distinct CDR3 sequences, roughly 50% recorded once. Sequencing input: blood. All receptors come from a woman in her thirties or forties in good health. Each CDR3 is given with its conserved first and last residue. The order of the fields is V gene, J gene, CDR3 protein.

v_gene: TRBV6-5; j_gene: TRBJ1-2; CDR3aa: CASSYSQGAIDGYTF
v_gene: TRBV6-5; j_gene: TRBJ2-3; CDR3aa: CASSYSGVISTDTQYF
v_gene: TRBV5-1; j_gene: TRBJ2-3; CDR3aa: CASSAGIADTQYF
v_gene: TRBV5-5; j_gene: TRBJ1-2; CDR3aa: CASSGPGQSTNYGYTF
v_gene: TRBV7-3; j_gene: TRBJ2-3; CDR3aa: CASSLIPTPTDTRYF
v_gene: TRBV4-3; j_gene: TRBJ2-1; CDR3aa: CASSRNIRTDMNEQFF
v_gene: TRBV15; j_gene: TRBJ1-2; CDR3aa: CATSRDLETGDYGYTF
v_gene: TRBV6-1; j_gene: TRBJ1-2; CDR3aa: CASRGPGGGYTF
v_gene: TRBV12-3/TRBV12-4; j_gene: TRBJ2-1; CDR3aa: CASSGSLLAGVHNEQFF
v_gene: TRBV10-1; j_gene: TRBJ2-3; CDR3aa: CASSEKTQFGSADTQYF
v_gene: TRBV13; j_gene: TRBJ2-5; CDR3aa: CASSSGLAGGQIQETQYF
v_gene: TRBV5-1; j_gene: TRBJ2-3; CDR3aa: CASSLQQGTDTQYF
v_gene: TRBV7-9; j_gene: TRBJ2-3; CDR3aa: CASSLVEEGTDTQYF
v_gene: TRBV3-1; j_gene: TRBJ2-3; CDR3aa: CASSQSGGASDTQYF
v_gene: TRBV6-1; j_gene: TRBJ2-4; CDR3aa: CASSDRTVAKNIQYF
v_gene: TRBV9; j_gene: TRBJ1-3; CDR3aa: CASSDGRGNTIYF
v_gene: TRBV7-9; j_gene: TRBJ1-2; CDR3aa: CASSLVLYGGPNYGYTF
v_gene: TRBV28; j_gene: .; CDR3aa: CASSTLFNRGRLETQYF
v_gene: TRBV7-2; j_gene: .; CDR3aa: CASSLQHPGTQYF